The clone carrying this T cell receptor (beta chain) showed up many times. The data stem from a study of CD4 and CD8 cells across lung adenocarcinoma regions. Localized lung adenocarcinoma, a non-small cell lung cancer, affected the donors. TCRdb reanalysed the PCR reads using MiXCR and keeps one entry per CDR3 protein. Here the sample spans roughly 25,000 distinct CDR3 sequences, around 50% being singletons. Germline V gene sequence: CDR1 MNHNS, CDR2 SASEGT. V was pared by 4 bases and J by 4 bases, with 21 bases between. The CDR3 is 17 residues long. The sample was CD4+ T cells from the center of a lung tumor. The chain uses TRBV6-1 and TRBJ2-3; D tentatively reads TRBD1 or TRBD2 (6 bases each). This receptor was taken from a male donor with lung adenocarcinoma. The CD4 and CD8 labels of this study may be unreliable. The CDR3 protein is CASSGHSGRGLPDTQYF. The CDR3 region has the DNA TGTGCCAGCAGTGGACATTCGGGTCGGGGGCTCCCAGATACGCAGTATTTT.